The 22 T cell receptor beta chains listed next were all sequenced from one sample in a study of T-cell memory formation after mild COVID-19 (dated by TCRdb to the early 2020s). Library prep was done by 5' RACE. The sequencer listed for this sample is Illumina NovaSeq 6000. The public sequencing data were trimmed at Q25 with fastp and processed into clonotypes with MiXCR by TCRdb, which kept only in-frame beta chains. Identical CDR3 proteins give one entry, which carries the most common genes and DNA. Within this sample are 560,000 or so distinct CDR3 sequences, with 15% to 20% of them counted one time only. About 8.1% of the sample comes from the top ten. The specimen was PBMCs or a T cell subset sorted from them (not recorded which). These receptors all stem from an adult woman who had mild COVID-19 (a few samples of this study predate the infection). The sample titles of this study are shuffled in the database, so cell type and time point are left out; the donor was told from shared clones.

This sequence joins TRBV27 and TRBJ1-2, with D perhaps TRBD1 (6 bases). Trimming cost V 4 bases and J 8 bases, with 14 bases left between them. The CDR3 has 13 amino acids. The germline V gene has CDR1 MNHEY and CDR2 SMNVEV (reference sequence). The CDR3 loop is CASSSYRVDGYTF. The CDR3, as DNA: TGTGCCAGCAGTTCTTACAGGGTGGACGGCTACACCTTC.

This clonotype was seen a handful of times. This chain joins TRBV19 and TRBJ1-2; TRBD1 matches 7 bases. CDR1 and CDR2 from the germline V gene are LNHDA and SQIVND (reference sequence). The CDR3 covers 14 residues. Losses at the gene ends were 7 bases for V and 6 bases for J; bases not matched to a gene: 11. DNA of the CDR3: TGTGCCAGTACCCGACTACAGGGGATTGATGGCTACACCTTC. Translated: CASTRLQGIDGYTF.

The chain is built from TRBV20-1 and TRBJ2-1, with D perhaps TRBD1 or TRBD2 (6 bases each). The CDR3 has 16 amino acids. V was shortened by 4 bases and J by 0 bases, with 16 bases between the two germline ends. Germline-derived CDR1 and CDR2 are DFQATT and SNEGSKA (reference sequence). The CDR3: CSATTGGGVSYNEQFF. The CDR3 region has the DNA TGCAGTGCTACCACCGGGGGCGGGGTCTCCTACAATGAGCAGTTCTTC.

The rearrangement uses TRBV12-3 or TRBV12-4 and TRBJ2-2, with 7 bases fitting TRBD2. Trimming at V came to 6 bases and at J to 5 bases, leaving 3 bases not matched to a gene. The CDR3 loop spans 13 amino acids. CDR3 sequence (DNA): TGTGCCAGCAGCCCAGCGGGGACCGGGGAGCTGTTTTTT. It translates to CASSPAGTGELFF.

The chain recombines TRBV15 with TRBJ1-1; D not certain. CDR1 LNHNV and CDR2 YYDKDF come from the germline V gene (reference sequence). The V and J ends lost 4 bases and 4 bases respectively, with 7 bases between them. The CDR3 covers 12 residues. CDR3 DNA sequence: TGTGCCACCAGCAACCCTACCACTGAAGCTTTCTTT. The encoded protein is CATSNPTTEAFF.

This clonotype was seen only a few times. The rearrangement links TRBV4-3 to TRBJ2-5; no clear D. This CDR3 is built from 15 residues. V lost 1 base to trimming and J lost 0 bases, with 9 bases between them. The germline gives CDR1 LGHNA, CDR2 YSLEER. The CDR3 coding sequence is TGCGCCAGCAGCCAAGGGGTCGGATACCAAGAGACCCAGTACTTC. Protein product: CASSQGVGYQETQYF.

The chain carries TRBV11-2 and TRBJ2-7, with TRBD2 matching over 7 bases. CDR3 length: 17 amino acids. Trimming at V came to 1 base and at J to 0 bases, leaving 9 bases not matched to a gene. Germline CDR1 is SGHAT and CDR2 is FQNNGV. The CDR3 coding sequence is TGTGCCAGCAGCTTAGGTGTAACAGGCGGGAGCTCCTACGAGCAGTACTTC. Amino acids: CASSLGVTGGSSYEQYF.

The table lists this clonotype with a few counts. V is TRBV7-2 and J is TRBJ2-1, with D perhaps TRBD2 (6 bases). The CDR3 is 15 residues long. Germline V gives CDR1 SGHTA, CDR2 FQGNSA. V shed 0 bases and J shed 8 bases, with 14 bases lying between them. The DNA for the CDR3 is TGTGCCAGCAGCTTAGCGGAGGGAGCGTACCATGAGCAGTTCTTC. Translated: CASSLAEGAYHEQFF.

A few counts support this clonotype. CDR3 coding DNA: TGCGCCAGCAGCCCCCGACTAGAAGGAGAGACCCAGTACTTC. It specifies CASSPRLEGETQYF. This sequence joins TRBV5-1 and TRBJ2-5; possible D gene TRBD2, 6 bases. This CDR3 contains 14 residues. With 4 bases removed from V and 4 bases from J, the gap between germline ends came to 14 bases. Per germline, CDR1 SGHRS and CDR2 YFSETQ.

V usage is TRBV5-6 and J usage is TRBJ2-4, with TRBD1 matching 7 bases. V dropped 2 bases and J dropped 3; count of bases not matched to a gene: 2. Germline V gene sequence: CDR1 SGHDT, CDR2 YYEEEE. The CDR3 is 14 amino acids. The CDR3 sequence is CASSFRDSKNIQYF. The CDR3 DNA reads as TGTGCCAGCAGCTTCCGGGACAGCAAAAACATTCAGTACTTC.

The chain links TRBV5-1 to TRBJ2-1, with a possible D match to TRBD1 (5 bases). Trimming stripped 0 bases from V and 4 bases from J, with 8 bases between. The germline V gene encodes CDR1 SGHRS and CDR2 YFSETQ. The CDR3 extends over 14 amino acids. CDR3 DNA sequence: TGCGCCAGCAGCTTGGGACAGTTGTACAATGAGCAGTTCTTC. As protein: CASSLGQLYNEQFF.

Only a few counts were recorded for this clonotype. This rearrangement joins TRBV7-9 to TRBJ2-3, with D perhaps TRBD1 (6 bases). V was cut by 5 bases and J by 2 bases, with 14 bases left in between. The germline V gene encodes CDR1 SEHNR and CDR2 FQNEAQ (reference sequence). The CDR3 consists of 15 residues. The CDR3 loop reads CASSPGQGNTDTQYF. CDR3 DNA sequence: TGTGCCAGCAGCCCCGGTCAGGGGAACACAGATACGCAGTATTTT.

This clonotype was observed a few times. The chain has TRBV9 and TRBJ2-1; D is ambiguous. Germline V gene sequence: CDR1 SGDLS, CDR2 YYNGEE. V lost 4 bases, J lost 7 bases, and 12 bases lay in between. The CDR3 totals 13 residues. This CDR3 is CASSPAPQNEQFF. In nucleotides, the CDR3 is TGTGCCAGCAGCCCCGCCCCCCAGAATGAGCAGTTCTTC.

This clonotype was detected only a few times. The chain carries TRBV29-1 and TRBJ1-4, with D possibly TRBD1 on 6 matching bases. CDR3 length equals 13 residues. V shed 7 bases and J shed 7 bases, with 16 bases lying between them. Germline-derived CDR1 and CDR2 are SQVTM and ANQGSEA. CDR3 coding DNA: TGCAGCGGGTCGTCAGGGGTCGGTGAAAAACTGTTTTTT. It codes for CSGSSGVGEKLFF.

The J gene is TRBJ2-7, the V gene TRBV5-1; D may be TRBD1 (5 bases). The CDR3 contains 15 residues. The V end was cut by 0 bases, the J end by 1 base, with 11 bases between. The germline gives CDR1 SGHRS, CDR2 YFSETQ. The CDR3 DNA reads TGCGCCAGCAGCTTGGTGGGGCTTCAATCCTACGAGCAGTACTTC. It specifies CASSLVGLQSYEQYF.

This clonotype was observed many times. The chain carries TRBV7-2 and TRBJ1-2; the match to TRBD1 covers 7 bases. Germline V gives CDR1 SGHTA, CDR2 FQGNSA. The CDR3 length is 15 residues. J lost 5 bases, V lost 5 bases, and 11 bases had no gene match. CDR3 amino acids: CASSNRQGVLYGYTF. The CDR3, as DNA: TGTGCCAGCAGCAATAGACAGGGAGTCTTATATGGCTACACCTTC.

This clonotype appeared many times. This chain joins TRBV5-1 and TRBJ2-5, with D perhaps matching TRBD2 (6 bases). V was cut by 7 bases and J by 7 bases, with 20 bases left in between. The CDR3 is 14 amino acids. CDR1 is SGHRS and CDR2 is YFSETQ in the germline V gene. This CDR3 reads CASFDSAGPGTQYF. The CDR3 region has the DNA TGCGCCAGCTTCGACTCTGCGGGGCCGGGGACCCAGTACTTC.

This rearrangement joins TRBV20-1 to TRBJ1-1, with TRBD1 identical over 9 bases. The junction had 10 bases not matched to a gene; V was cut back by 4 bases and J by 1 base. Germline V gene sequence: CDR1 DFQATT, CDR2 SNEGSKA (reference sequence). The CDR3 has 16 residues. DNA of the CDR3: TGCAGTGCTAAGAGGGTGGACAGGGGAACGAACACTGAAGCTTTCTTT. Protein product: CSAKRVDRGTNTEAFF.

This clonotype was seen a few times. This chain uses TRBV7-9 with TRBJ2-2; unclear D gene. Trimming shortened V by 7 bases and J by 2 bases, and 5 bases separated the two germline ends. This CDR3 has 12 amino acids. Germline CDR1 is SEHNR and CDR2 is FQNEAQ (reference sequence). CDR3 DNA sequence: TGTGCCAGCATCGTAAACACCGGGGAGCTGTTTTTT. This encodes CASIVNTGELFF.

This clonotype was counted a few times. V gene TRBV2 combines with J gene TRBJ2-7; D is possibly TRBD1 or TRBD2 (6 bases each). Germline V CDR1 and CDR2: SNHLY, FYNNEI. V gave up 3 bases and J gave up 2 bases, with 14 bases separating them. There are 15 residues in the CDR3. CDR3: CASSEGGLLPYEQYF. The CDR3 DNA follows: TGTGCCAGCAGTGAGGGGGGCTTACTTCCCTACGAGCAGTACTTC.

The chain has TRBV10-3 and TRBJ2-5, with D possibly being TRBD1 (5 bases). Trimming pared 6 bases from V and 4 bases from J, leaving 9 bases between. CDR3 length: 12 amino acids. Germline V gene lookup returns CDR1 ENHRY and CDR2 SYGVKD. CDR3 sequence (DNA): TGTGCCATCAGCTCTAGGGGAGAGACCCAGTACTTC. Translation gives CAISSRGETQYF.

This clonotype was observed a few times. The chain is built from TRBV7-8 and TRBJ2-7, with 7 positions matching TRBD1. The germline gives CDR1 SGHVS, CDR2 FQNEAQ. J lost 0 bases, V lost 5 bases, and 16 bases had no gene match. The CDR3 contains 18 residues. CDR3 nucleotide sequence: TGTGCCAGCAGCCCCGTGAGCCGCCGGGACAGCACCTCCTACGAGCAGTACTTC. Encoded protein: CASSPVSRRDSTSYEQYF.